Sequencing of this TCR beta chain was carried out in a study of T cell repertoires in cytomegalovirus infection. Study overall: It can be stated that public TCR beta signatures indicated CMV infection as well as a matching HLA type. General study points: Cumulative frequency (of public TCR beta family members) identified carriers of CMV plus the relevant HLA. HLA-C-restricted TCR beta clonotypes specific for CMV led the ex vivo response.

Germline lookup yields CDR1 SGHVS and CDR2 FQNEAQ. Trimming pared 3 bases from V and 1 base from J, leaving 16 bases between. The CDR3 spans 16 residues. In its sample, this clonotype was seen a few times. The antigen remains unidentified. One entry per CDR3 protein, called by TCRdb with MiXCR from the reads. The sample has just under 550,000 distinct CDR3 sequences; about 30% are singletons. The sample taken for sequencing was PBMCs. This chain joins TRBV7-8 and TRBJ2-7, with a weak D call TRBD2 (8 bases). This TCR came from a human donor in good health (CMV status not recorded). Some clones in this sample may be carry-over from other donors' samples. This chain's CDR3 is CASSFGAGGQSYEQYF. CDR3 nucleotides: TGTGCCAGCAGCTTTGGGGCGGGGGGACAGTCCTACGAGCAGTACTTC.